The present T cell receptor (beta chain) was sequenced within a study of beta chain features in type 1 diabetes. Germline V gene data show CDR1 as SGHVS and CDR2 as FNYEAQ. The CDR3 length is 14 residues. Losses at the gene ends were 1 base for V and 6 bases for J; bases not matched to a gene: 3. Expressed TCRB transcripts were sequenced because the isolated RNA had all been reverse transcribed beforehand. Using immunoSEQ multiplex PCR, the repertoire was profiled, and TCRdb retains in-frame clones only, with some absent. Among around 240,000 clones, around 68% were seen once, and the ten largest hold roughly 0.048%.

V gene TRBV7-6 combines with J gene TRBJ1-5; 7 positions match TRBD1. The origin of this receptor is a man between 25 and 39 years old in good health. The source material was naive CD4+ T cells from blood. Written as DNA, the CDR3 is TGTGCCAGCAGCTTAGGAAGGGGGCCTCAGCCCCAGCATTTT. Translated, it gives CASSLGRGPQPQHF. The full variable domain, rest sourced from reference TRBV7-6 and TRBJ1-5, is GAGVSQSPRYKVTKRGQDVALRCDPISGHVSLYWYRQALGQGPEFLTYFNYEAQQDKSGLPNDRFSAERPEGSISTLTIQRTEQRDSAMYRCASSLGRGPQPQHFGDGTRLSIL.